This TCR beta chain originates from a study of CD8 T cells in ankylosing spondylitis listed by TCRdb under 2017. Some background on the complete study: T cell receptor beta repertoires were profiled in healthy donors and ankylosing spondylitis patients so that disease-linked TCR variants could be found. The full study cohort was made up of about 25 ankylosing spondylitis patients and approximately 100 healthy donors. Peripheral blood was sampled, and synovial fluid was additionally collected from ankylosing spondylitis patients. On the study overall, not on this receptor specifically: The disease-linked clones showed a CD8+ phenotype and occurred at relatively low frequencies in peripheral blood. Blood from ankylosing spondylitis patients appeared to be characterized by a TCR beta motif made up of several highly homologous amino acid variants. Some motif variants had previously been reported in the synovial fluid and blood of reactive arthritis patients, which suggests shared mechanisms of disease initiation. According to the report, matched synovial fluid samples from ankylosing spondylitis patients were significantly enriched for the disease-linked clones.

The CDR3, from cysteine to phenylalanine, totals 15 residues. Of the read, only the CDR3 DNA is kept; its 45 bases are in frame from base 1. From the germline V gene, CDR1 is SGHTA and CDR2 is FQGNSA. Trimming leaves V shorter by 2 bases and J shorter by 5 bases, with the junction holding 7 bases beyond the gene matches. Sequencing relied on an Illumina HiSeq 2500. Quantitative 5'-RACE with molecular barcodes was the method used to prepare the TCR beta libraries. As for the authors' bioinformatics: A new computational method, built on a probabilistic model of VDJ rearrangement, was used to identify disease-linked TCR variants. TCRdb itself trimmed the public reads at Q25 with fastp, ran MiXCR and retained productive beta chains. Rows with one shared CDR3 protein collapse into an entry with the most common genes and DNA. TCRdb's processing, not the authors', yielded these V and J calls. This sample is represented by approximately 540,000 distinct CDR3 sequences; roughly an eighth of them were singletons. The top ten hold over 6.5% of the sample.

A word on this clonotype: Its antigen is currently not known. Within one base of it there is no much larger clone, and no base qualities were kept.

The material sequenced was blood, either unsorted or a sorted T cell fraction (not recorded which). The sequence derives from a male donor with ankylosing spondylitis. Recombination connected TRBV7-2 to TRBJ2-7; TRBD1 fits 9 bases in the junction. The nucleotide sequence reads as follows: TGTGCCAGCAGCTTATGGGACAGGGTTGTCCACGAGCAGTACTTC. It specifies CASSLWDRVVHEQYF.